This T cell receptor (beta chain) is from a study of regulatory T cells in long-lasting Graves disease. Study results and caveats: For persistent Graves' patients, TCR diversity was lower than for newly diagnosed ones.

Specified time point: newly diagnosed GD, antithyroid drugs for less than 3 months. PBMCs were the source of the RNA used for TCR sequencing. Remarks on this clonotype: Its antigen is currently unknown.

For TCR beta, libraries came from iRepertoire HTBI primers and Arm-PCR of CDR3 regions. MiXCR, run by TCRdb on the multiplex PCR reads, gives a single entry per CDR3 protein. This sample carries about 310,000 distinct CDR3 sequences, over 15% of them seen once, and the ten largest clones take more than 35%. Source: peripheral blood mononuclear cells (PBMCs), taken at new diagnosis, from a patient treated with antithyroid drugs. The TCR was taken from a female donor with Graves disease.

CDR3 residues: CASSQGGWQYF. Written as DNA, the CDR3 is TGTGCCAGCAGCCAGGGCGGATGGCAGTACTTC. The chain combines TRBV6-1 with TRBJ2-7; TRBD1 might be the D (5 bases). CDR3 length: 11 amino acids. V gave up 6 bases and J gave up 9 bases, with 12 bases separating them. The germline V gene has CDR1 MNHNS and CDR2 SASEGT.